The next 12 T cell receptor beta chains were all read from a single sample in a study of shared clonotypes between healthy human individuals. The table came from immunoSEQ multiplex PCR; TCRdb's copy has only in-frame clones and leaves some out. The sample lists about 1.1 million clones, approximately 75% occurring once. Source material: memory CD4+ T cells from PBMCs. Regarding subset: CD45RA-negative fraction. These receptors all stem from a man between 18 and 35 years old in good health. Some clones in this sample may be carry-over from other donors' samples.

In DNA form, the CDR3 reads TGTGCCAGCAGAAGGAGCGAGACTAGCACAGATACGCAGTATTTT. This codes for CASRRSETSTDTQYF. This rearrangement joins TRBV6-4 to TRBJ2-3; the D is unclear. The CDR3 covers 15 residues. In germline, CDR1 is MRHNA, CDR2 SNTAGT. V lost 6 bases, J lost 0 bases, and 13 bases lay in between.

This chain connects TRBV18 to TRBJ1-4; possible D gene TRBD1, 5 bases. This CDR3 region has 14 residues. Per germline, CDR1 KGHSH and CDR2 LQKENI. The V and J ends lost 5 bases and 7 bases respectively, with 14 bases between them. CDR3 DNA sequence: TGTGCCAGCTCATCAGGGTGGGCCGGTGAAAAACTGTTTTTT. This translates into CASSSGWAGEKLFF. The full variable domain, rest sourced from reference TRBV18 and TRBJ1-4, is NAGVMQNPRHLVRRRGQEARLRCSPMKGHSHVYWYRQLPEEGLKFMVYLQKENIIDESGMPKERFSAEFPKEGPSILRIQQVVRGDSAAYFCASSSGWAGEKLFFGSGTQLSVL.

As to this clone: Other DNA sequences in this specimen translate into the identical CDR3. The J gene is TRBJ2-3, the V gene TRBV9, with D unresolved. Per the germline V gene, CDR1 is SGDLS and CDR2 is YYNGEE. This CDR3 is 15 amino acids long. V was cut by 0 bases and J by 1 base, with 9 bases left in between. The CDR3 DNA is TGTGCCAGCAGCGTAGTCGGCCAGGGCACAGATACGCAGTATTTT. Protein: CASSVVGQGTDTQYF. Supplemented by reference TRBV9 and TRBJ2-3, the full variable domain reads DSGVTQTPKHLITATGQRVTLRCSPRSGDLSVYWYQQSLDQGLQFLIQYYNGEERAKGNILERFSAQQFPDLHSELNLSSLELGDSALYFCASSVVGQGTDTQYFGPGTRLTVL.

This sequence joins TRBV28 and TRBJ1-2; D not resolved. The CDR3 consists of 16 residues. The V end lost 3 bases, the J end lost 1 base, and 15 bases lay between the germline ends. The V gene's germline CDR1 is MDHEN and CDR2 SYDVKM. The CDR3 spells CASSLRRSNYNYGYTF. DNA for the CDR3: TGTGCCAGCAGTTTGCGCCGCTCAAACTATAACTATGGCTACACCTTC.

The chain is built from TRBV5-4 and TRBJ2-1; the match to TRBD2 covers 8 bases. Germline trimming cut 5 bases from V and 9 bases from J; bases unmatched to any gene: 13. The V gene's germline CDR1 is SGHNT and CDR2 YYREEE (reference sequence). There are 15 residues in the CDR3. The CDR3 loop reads CASRGGGRPGSEQFF. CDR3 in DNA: TGTGCCAGCAGGGGGGGCGGGAGGCCGGGGTCTGAGCAGTTCTTC.

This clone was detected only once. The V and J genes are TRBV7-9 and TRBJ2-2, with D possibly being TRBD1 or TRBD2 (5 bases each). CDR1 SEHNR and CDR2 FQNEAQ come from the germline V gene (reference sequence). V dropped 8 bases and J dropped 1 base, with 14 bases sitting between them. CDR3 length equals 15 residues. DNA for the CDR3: TGTGCCAGCGGGGGACCCAACGGGAACACCGGGGAGCTGTTTTTT. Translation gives CASGGPNGNTGELFF.

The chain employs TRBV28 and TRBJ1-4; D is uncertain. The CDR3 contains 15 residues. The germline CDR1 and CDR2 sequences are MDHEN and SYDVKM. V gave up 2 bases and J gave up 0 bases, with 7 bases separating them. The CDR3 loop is CASSLRLATNEKLFF. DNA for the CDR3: TGTGCCAGCAGTTTAAGGCTCGCAACTAATGAAAAACTGTTTTTT.

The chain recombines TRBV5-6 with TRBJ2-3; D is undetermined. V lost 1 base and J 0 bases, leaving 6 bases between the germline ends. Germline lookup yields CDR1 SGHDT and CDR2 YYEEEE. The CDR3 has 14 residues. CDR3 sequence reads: CASSLLRSTDTQYF. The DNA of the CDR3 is TGTGCCAGCAGCTTGTTGCGGAGCACAGATACGCAGTATTTT.

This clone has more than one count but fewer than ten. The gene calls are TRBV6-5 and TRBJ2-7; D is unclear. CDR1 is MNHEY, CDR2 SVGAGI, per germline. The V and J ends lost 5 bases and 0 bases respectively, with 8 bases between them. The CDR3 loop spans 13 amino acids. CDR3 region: CASSPRDSYEQYF. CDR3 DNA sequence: TGTGCCAGCAGTCCTAGGGACTCCTACGAGCAGTACTTC.

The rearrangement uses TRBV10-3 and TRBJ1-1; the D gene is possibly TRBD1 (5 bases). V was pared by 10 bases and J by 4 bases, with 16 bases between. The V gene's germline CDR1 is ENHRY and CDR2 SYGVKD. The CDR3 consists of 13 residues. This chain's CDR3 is CATLGQGRTEAFF. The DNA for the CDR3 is TGTGCCACCTTGGGGCAGGGTCGCACTGAAGCTTTCTTT.

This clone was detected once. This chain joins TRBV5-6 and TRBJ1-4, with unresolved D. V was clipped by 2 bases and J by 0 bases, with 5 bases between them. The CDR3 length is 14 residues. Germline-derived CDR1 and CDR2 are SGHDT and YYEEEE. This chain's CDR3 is CASSLKTTNEKLFF. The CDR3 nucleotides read TGTGCCAGCAGCTTAAAAACAACTAATGAAAAACTGTTTTTT.

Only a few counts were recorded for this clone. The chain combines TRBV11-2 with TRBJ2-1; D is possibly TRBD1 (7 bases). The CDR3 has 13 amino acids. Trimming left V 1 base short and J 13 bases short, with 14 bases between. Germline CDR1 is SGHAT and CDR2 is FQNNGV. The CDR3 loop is CASSLVGRGAQFF. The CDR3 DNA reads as TGTGCCAGCAGCTTAGTGGGCAGGGGGGCACAGTTCTTC. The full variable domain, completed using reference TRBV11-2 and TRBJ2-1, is EAGVAQSPRYKIIEKRQSVAFWCNPISGHATLYWYQQILGQGPKLLIQFQNNGVVDDSQLPKDRFSAERLKGVDSTLKIQPAKLEDSAVYLCASSLVGRGAQFFGPGTRLTVL.